The T cell receptor (beta chain) described here comes from a study of long-term antiretroviral therapy in people with HIV. Comments on this clone: Its antigen is not known.

The CDR3 is made up of 14 amino acids. CDR1 LNHDA and CDR2 SQIVND come from the germline V gene (reference sequence). V lost 5 bases, J lost 5 bases, and 4 bases stayed unmatched. General study findings and limits: HIV repertoires had narrower CDR3 length ranges than controls. An increase in diversity followed ART, yet levels stayed below transplant donor controls. Dominating the repertoire at all time points were the clones that expanded before ART.

Running of the v3.0 immunoSEQ assay took place at survey level. TCRdb's copy holds only in-frame clones and misses some; the assay was immunoSEQ multiplex PCR. The profile shows under 20,000 clones, roughly 80% of them singletons. Sequenced material: unsorted PBMCs, taken 2.3 years after starting antiretroviral therapy. This rearrangement joins TRBV19 to TRBJ1-2; 11 bases map to TRBD1. The clonotype comes from a woman aged 40 to 55 with HIV. The CDR3 protein is CASSSGTGGYGYTF. CDR3 in DNA: TGTGCCAGTAGTTCGGGGACAGGGGGGTATGGCTACACCTTC.